The 2 T cell receptor beta chains reported below all come from one sample, sequenced in a study of T-cell memory formation after mild COVID-19. TCRdb recomputed calls from the 5' RACE reads with MiXCR, one row per CDR3 protein. This table holds under 450,000 distinct CDR3 sequences, less than 25% found once. The source material was PBMCs or a T cell subset sorted from them (not recorded which). The receptor set was obtained from an adult woman who had mild COVID-19 (a few samples of this study predate the infection). Cell type and time point are not known.

The chain joins TRBV29-1 to TRBJ2-5, with 11 nucleotides matching TRBD1. The CDR3 length is 13 residues. The V gene end was trimmed by 3 bases and the J gene end by 4 bases; junction bases not matched to a gene: 1. CDR1 is SQVTM and CDR2 is ANQGSEA in the germline V gene. CDR3 bases: TGCAGCGTTGAGGACAGGGGGCGAGAGACCCAGTACTTC. This codes for CSVEDRGRETQYF.

There are a few counts of this clonotype. The genes are TRBV7-2 and TRBJ2-3, with 11 bases aligning to TRBD2. Losses at the gene ends were 5 bases for V and 10 bases for J; bases not matched to a gene: 14. CDR1 is SGHTA and CDR2 is FQGNSA in the germline V gene. The CDR3 length is 16 residues. The CDR3 DNA reads TGTGCCAGCAGCGCCAACCACGTGCTAGCGGGAGGTTCGCAGTATTTT. The encoded protein is CASSANHVLAGGSQYF.